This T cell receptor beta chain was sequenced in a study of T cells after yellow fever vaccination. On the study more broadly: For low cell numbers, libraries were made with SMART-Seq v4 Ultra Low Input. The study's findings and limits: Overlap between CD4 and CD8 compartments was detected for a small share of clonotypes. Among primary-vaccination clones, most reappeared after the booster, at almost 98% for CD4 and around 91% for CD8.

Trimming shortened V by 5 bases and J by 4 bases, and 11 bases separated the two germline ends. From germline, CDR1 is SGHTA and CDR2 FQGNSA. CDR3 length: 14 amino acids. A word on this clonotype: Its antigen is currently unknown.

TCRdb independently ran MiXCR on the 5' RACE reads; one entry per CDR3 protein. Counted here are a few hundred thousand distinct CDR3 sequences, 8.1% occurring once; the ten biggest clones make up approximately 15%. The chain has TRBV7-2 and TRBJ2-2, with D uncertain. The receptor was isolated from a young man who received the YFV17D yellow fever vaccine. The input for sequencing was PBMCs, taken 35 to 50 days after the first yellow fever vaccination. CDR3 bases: TGTGCCAGCAGCCCCCGGACGGGCACCGGGGAGCTGTTTTTT. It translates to CASSPRTGTGELFF. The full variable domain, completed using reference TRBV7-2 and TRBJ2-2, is GAGVSQSPSNKVTEKGKDVELRCDPISGHTALYWYRQSLGQGLEFLIYFQGNSAPDKSGLPSDRFSAERTGGSVSTLTIQRTQQEDSAVYLCASSPRTGTGELFFGEGSRLTVL.